What follows are 14 T cell receptor beta chains derived from one specimen sequenced in a study of T cells in Graves' hyperthyroidism and ophthalmopathy. From RNA transcripts, TCR beta CDR3 regions were amplified. With the HTBI primer set, the TCR CDR3 went through a first round of RT-PCR. TCRdb re-called the multiplex PCR reads with MiXCR, one entry per CDR3 protein. The sample includes about 360,000 distinct CDR3 sequences, roughly 13% of them seen just once. Sequencing was performed on blood. Source of these receptors: a young woman with Graves' hyperthyroidism.

This clonotype came up many times. This chain links TRBV20-1 with TRBJ1-1; D unclear. Between the trimmed V and J ends, which lost 1 base and 7 bases, there was a span of 10 bases. This CDR3 has 12 amino acids. Germline V gene data show CDR1 as DFQATT and CDR2 as SNEGSKA (reference sequence). This chain's CDR3 is CSARVLGSEAFF. CDR3 DNA sequence: TGCAGTGCTAGAGTCCTAGGTAGTGAAGCTTTCTTT.

The sample holds many counts of this clonotype. The V and J genes are TRBV2 and TRBJ2-1, with 12 bases matching TRBD2. J was trimmed by 8 bases and V by 8 bases; bases with no gene match: 16. Germline loops: CDR1 SNHLY, CDR2 FYNNEI. The CDR3 length is 17 residues. The DNA for the CDR3 is TGTGCCAGCGCTCTACCCCCCCTAGCGGGGGGGATGGATGAGCAGTTCTTC. It specifies CASALPPLAGGMDEQFF.

Many counts were recorded for this clonotype. This chain connects TRBV7-9 to TRBJ2-5, with TRBD2 identical over 7 bases. The length of the CDR3 is 15 residues. J gave up 2 bases and V 6 bases, and 9 bases lay outside the gene matches. Looked up from germline, CDR1 is SEHNR and CDR2 is FQNEAQ (reference sequence). The CDR3 nucleotides read TGTGCCAGCAGAAACCCTGGGGGGGATCAAGAGACCCAGTACTTC. Its translation is CASRNPGGDQETQYF.

This chain links TRBV4-2 with TRBJ2-1, with D perhaps matching TRBD1 (5 bases). CDR1 and CDR2 from the germline V gene are LGHNA and YNFKEQ. The CDR3 loop spans 17 amino acids. The germline V and J ends were trimmed by 0 bases and 5 bases, with 17 bases remaining between them. The CDR3 DNA reads as TGTGCCAGCAGCCAAGATCTCGGCCAGGGCCCAAACAATGAGCAGTTCTTC. Its translation: CASSQDLGQGPNNEQFF.

This clonotype has a count of ten or more. The chain couples TRBV28 to TRBJ1-1; D ambiguous. The V and J ends lost 3 bases and 11 bases respectively, with 13 bases between them. Germline V lookup: CDR1 MDHEN, CDR2 SYDVKM. The CDR3 has 12 residues. CDR3 bases: TGTGCCAGCAGTTTGGACCGGGAGGATGCTTTCTTT. Residues: CASSLDREDAFF.

This clonotype was picked up many times. CDR3 amino acids: CASISLAGTQYF. The CDR3 DNA follows: TGTGCCAGCATCTCGTTAGCCGGGACGCAGTATTTT. This chain uses TRBV2 with TRBJ2-3, with D hard to call. The CDR3 is made up of 12 amino acids. Germline values: CDR1 SNHLY, CDR2 FYNNEI. With 7 bases removed from V and 9 bases from J, the gap between germline ends came to 14 bases.

J is TRBJ2-7 and V is TRBV5-6; D possibly corresponds to TRBD1 (5 bases). Germline assignment: CDR1 SGHDT and CDR2 YYEEEE. Trimming removed 0 bases from V and 3 bases from J, with 22 bases in between. The CDR3 is 18 amino acids. CDR3 amino acids: CASSLAGGLRMGHYEQYF. The CDR3 DNA follows: TGTGCCAGCAGCTTGGCGGGTGGATTGAGAATGGGGCACTACGAGCAGTACTTC. The variable domain in full, with the rest retrieved from reference TRBV5-6 and TRBJ2-7, is DAGVTQSPTHLIKTRGQQVTLRCSPKSGHDTVSWYQQALGQGPQFIFQYYEEEERQRGNFPDRFSGHQFPNYSSELNVNALLLGDSALYLCASSLAGGLRMGHYEQYFGPGTRLTVT.

This clonotype appeared a few times. The rearrangement joins TRBV19 to TRBJ2-1; 12 nucleotides align to TRBD2. The germline CDR1 and CDR2 sequences are LNHDA and SQIVND (reference sequence). V shed 4 bases and J 0 bases; nucleotides not matched to a gene: 19. The length of the CDR3 is 22 residues. The CDR3 loop is CASSTQPKTSGSPTSSYNEQFF. As DNA, the CDR3 is TGTGCCAGTAGTACCCAACCAAAGACTAGCGGGAGTCCCACGAGCTCCTACAATGAGCAGTTCTTC.

As to this clonotype: It is unclear where the CDR3 begins or ends on the DNA, so no DNA is shown, and the CDR3 is as TCRdb lists it. J is TRBJ2-2 and V is TRBV28; TRBD1 was called by the table and not checked on the DNA. Germline V gene lookup returns CDR1 MDHEN and CDR2 SYDVKM. Inclusive of both ends, the CDR3 amounts to 23 amino acids. This CDR3 is CASSPVGGSYEQYFGPGTGELFF.

This clonotype appeared a few times. In this CDR3 the conserved last residue, phenylalanine or tryptophan, is missing, so a read error is likely. The chain combines TRBV2 with TRBJ1-1; D perhaps matches TRBD1 (5 bases). With 4 bases removed from V and 4 bases from J, the gap between germline ends came to 13 bases. The CDR3 loop spans 14 amino acids. CDR1 is SNHLY, CDR2 FYNNEI, per germline. This CDR3 reads CASSGREVATEAFL. The CDR3, as DNA: TGTGCCAGCAGTGGCAGGGAAGTTGCCACTGAAGCTTTCCTT.

The chain recombines TRBV5-1 with TRBJ1-3; D gene uncertain. Per the germline V gene, CDR1 is SGHRS and CDR2 is YFSETQ. The V and J ends lost 4 bases and 0 bases respectively, with 8 bases between them. The CDR3 has 14 residues. CDR3 coding DNA: TGCGCCAGCAGCGCCGAGAACTCTGGAAACACCATATATTTT. It yields the protein CASSAENSGNTIYF.

CDR3 nucleotides: TGTGCCAGCTCGAAAGAAAACTTGAACACTGAAGCTTTCTTT. Translated, it gives CASSKENLNTEAFF. J is TRBJ1-1 and V is TRBV5-4; D is unclear. Trimming removed 7 bases at V and 0 bases at J, with 13 bases between. The germline V gene has CDR1 SGHNT and CDR2 YYREEE (reference sequence). CDR3 length: 14 amino acids.

This clonotype was found many times. The chain joins TRBV6-5 to TRBJ2-1; tentatively, D is TRBD2 (6 bases). The CDR3 is 15 residues long. The germline V and J ends were trimmed by 2 bases and 5 bases, with 13 bases remaining between them. Germline loops: CDR1 MNHEY, CDR2 SVGAGI. CDR3 region: CASSYIPRLDNEQFF. The DNA for the CDR3 is TGTGCCAGCAGTTACATCCCTAGACTAGACAATGAGCAGTTCTTC.

There are many counts of this clonotype. V and J are TRBV4-1 and TRBJ2-1; D gene ambiguous. V gave up 1 base and J gave up 3 bases, with 16 bases separating them. The germline gives CDR1 MGHRA, CDR2 YSYEKL. The CDR3 is 17 residues long. In nucleotides, the CDR3 is TGCGCCAGCAGCCAAGTTGGAGCAGGTATTCTCTACAATGAGCAGTTCTTC. Amino acid sequence: CASSQVGAGILYNEQFF.